Below, 32 T cell receptor beta chains from the same sample are listed, as sequenced in a study of T cells in Graves' hyperthyroidism and ophthalmopathy. Amplification of TCR beta CDR3 regions used RNA as the template. A set of HTBI primers served as the primers for a first-round RT-PCR of the TCR CDR3. Each CDR3 protein gets one entry after TCRdb re-called the multiplex PCR reads with MiXCR. The table includes 700,000 to 850,000 distinct CDR3 sequences, about 35% detected once. The sample comprised blood. Every receptor here comes from a woman between 40 and 50 years old with Graves' hyperthyroidism.

The chain combines TRBV3-2 with TRBJ1-2. TRBV3-2 is a pseudogene locus. The CDR3 sequence is 16 residues long. CDR3 bases: TGTGCCAGCAGCCAAGATGGGTCGGTGATCAACTATGGCTACACCTTC. It yields the protein CASSQDGSVINYGYTF.

Concerning this clonotype: Since a much larger clone is just one base distant, this may be a read error. CDR3 nucleotide sequence: TGTGCCTGCAGCTTACAAGCAGGACCACAAGAGACCCAGTACTTC. Encoded protein: CACSLQAGPQETQYF. The chain joins TRBV7-2 to TRBJ2-5; D gene uncertain. The CDR3 totals 15 residues. CDR1 and CDR2 (germline): SGHTA, FQGNSA.

This clonotype was counted many times. Here the CDR3 DNA reads TGTGCCAGCATAGGGGAGGTCACTGAAGCTTTCTTT. Its protein product is CASIGEVTEAFF. The gene calls are TRBV2 and TRBJ1-1; tentatively, D is TRBD1 (5 bases). Germline loops: CDR1 SNHLY, CDR2 FYNNEI. There are 12 residues in the CDR3. V lost 7 bases and J 4 bases, leaving 10 bases between the germline ends.

The J gene is TRBJ2-5, the V gene TRBV7-2; D is unclear. V lost 2 bases and J 4 bases, leaving 8 bases between the germline ends. Looked up from germline, CDR1 is SGHTA and CDR2 is FQGNSA. This CDR3 has 13 amino acids. The CDR3 region is CASSLRVVETQYF. The CDR3 nucleotides are TGTGCCAGCAGCTTAAGGGTAGTAGAGACCCAGTACTTC.

Notes on this clonotype: An end of the junction does not agree with germline; a read error may underlie this. The chain employs TRBV5-1 and TRBJ2-7, with D perhaps matching TRBD1 (5 bases). Germline V CDR1 and CDR2: SGHRS, YFSETQ. The length of the CDR3 is 13 residues. The CDR3 spells CASSAETAYEQYF. The CDR3 nucleotides read TGTGCCAGCAGCGCAGAGACAGCCTACGAGCAGTACTTC. The variable domain in full, with the rest retrieved from reference TRBV5-1 and TRBJ2-7, is KAGVTQTPRYLIKTRGQQVTLSCSPISGHRSVSWYQQTPGQGLQFLFEYFSETQRNKGNFPGRFSGRQFSNSRSEMNVSTLELGDSALYLCASSAETAYEQYFGPGTRLTVT.

The gene calls are TRBV3-1 and TRBJ1-1; possible D gene TRBD1, 6 bases. Trimming shortened V by 3 bases and J by 3 bases, and 14 bases separated the two germline ends. The CDR3 has 15 amino acids. The germline gives CDR1 LGHDT, CDR2 YNNKEL (reference sequence). The DNA for the CDR3 is TGTGCCAGCAGCCAGACACAGGGTGAAGACACTGAAGCTTTCTTT. Translation gives CASSQTQGEDTEAFF. Full variable domain (rest looked up from reference TRBV3-1 and TRBJ1-1): DTAVSQTPKYLVTQMGNDKSIKCEQNLGHDTMYWYKQDSKKFLKIMFSYNNKELIINETVPNRFSPKSPDKAHLNLHINSLELGDSAVYFCASSQTQGEDTEAFFGQGTRLTVV.

The CDR3 protein is CSARDIFSGRPNTGELFF. The CDR3 DNA follows: TGCAGTGCTAGAGATATCTTTAGCGGGAGGCCGAACACCGGGGAGCTGTTTTTT. The rearrangement joins TRBV20-1 to TRBJ2-2; 10 positions agree with TRBD2. V shed 0 bases and J 0 bases; nucleotides not matched to a gene: 7. Germline loops: CDR1 DFQATT, CDR2 SNEGSKA (reference sequence). The CDR3 extends over 18 amino acids.

In the case of this clonotype: The CDR3 does not close with the conserved phenylalanine or tryptophan, likely indicating a read error. The rearrangement uses TRBV7-8 and TRBJ2-7, with 9 bases aligning to TRBD2. The CDR3 runs to 17 residues. The ends lost 1 base at V and 5 bases at J; junction bases unmatched: 12. Germline V gives CDR1 SGHVS, CDR2 FQNEAQ. The CDR3 nucleotides read TGTGCCAGCAGCTTAGAAAGGCTTAGCGGGAGCAACCACGAGCAGTACCTC. Translated, it gives CASSLERLSGSNHEQYL.

This clonotype was detected a few times. This rearrangement joins TRBV20-1 to TRBJ2-5; 10 bases fit TRBD2. V lost 6 bases to trimming and J lost 6 bases; unmatched junction nucleotides: 22. The V gene's germline CDR1 is DFQATT and CDR2 SNEGSKA (reference sequence). The CDR3 is 18 amino acids. Here the CDR3 reads CSAQLLAGVAYPVQTQYF. Here the CDR3 DNA reads TGCAGTGCGCAGCTCCTAGCGGGAGTGGCCTACCCCGTGCAGACCCAGTACTTC.

The rearrangement uses TRBV7-2 and TRBJ2-3; D ambiguous. This CDR3 region has 15 residues. CDR1 is SGHTA and CDR2 is FQGNSA in the germline V gene. The V end was cut by 1 base, the J end by 0 bases, with 8 bases between. The CDR3 DNA reads as TGTGCCAGCAGCTTAGTTTTAGGAAGCACAGATACGCAGTATTTT. Translation: CASSLVLGSTDTQYF.

Concerning this clonotype itself: A junction end diverges from the germline sequence, so it may reflect a read error. The V call is TRBV10-2, the J call TRBJ1-2, with 11 bases that match TRBD1. The CDR3 consists of 16 residues. The V gene's germline CDR1 is WSHSY and CDR2 SAAADI. CDR3 bases: TGTGCCAGCAGTTCAGCCGGGACAGGGGGAAGCTATGGCTACACCTTC. It encodes CASSSAGTGGSYGYTF.

This clonotype has a handful of counts. The gene calls are TRBV9 and TRBJ2-5, with 7 bases identical to TRBD1. CDR1 and CDR2 (germline): SGDLS, YYNGEE. This CDR3 comprises 12 residues. Unmatched junction bases numbered 3, after V lost 6 bases and J lost 4 bases. CDR3 nucleotides: TGTGCCAGCAAGAAGGGGGCAGAGACCCAGTACTTC. It is translated as CASKKGAETQYF.

The J gene is TRBJ2-3, the V gene TRBV7-2; no firm D call. Germline CDR1 is SGHTA and CDR2 is FQGNSA. Trimming stripped 5 bases from V and 6 bases from J, with 15 bases between. The CDR3 loop spans 14 amino acids. CDR3 DNA sequence: TGTGCCAGCAGCCGCAACCTGGCCACGGATACGCAGTATTTT. Residues: CASSRNLATDTQYF.

This clonotype was seen a single time. With a much larger clone just one base away, this may be a read error. V usage is TRBV10-3 and J usage is TRBJ2-7; possibly TRBD1 or TRBD2 for D (5 bases each). V lost 7 bases and J 1 base, leaving 26 bases between the germline ends. CDR3 size: 18 residues. Germline assignment: CDR1 ENHRY and CDR2 SYGVKD. In DNA form, the CDR3 reads TGTGCCATCAAGAGGGCCGAAGGGGCAGCCTTTGTGTCCTACGAGCAGTACTTC. Protein: CAIKRAEGAAFVSYEQYF.

The chain employs TRBV20-1 and TRBJ2-7, with 12 bases identical to TRBD2. J was trimmed by 5 bases and V by 1 base; bases with no gene match: 18. Germline V gene data show CDR1 as DFQATT and CDR2 as SNEGSKA (reference sequence). CDR3 size: 19 residues. In nucleotides, the CDR3 is TGCAGTGCTAGAGGGCCCCTAGAGACTAGCGGGAGTATCGGCGACGAGCAGTACTTC. This sequence encodes CSARGPLETSGSIGDEQYF.

The CDR3 sequence: CATSRDGYTF. As DNA, the CDR3 is TGTGCCACCTCCCGGGACGGCTACACCTTC. This chain uses TRBV6-1 with TRBJ1-2; possibly TRBD1 for D (5 bases). Germline V gives CDR1 MNHNS, CDR2 SASEGT. CDR3 length: 10 amino acids. Between the trimmed V and J ends, which lost 10 bases and 8 bases, there was a span of 11 bases.

The genes are TRBV4-2 and TRBJ1-2; possibly TRBD1 for D (5 bases). The CDR3 length is 14 residues. The germline gives CDR1 LGHNA, CDR2 YNFKEQ. With 0 bases removed from V and 6 bases from J, the gap between germline ends came to 11 bases. The CDR3 sequence is CASSQDPGLDGYTF. The CDR3 DNA follows: TGTGCCAGCAGCCAAGATCCGGGGCTCGATGGCTACACCTTC.

This clonotype was observed at least ten times. The chain recombines TRBV10-3 with TRBJ1-5; 9 bases line up with TRBD1. Unmatched junction bases numbered 9, after V lost 6 bases and J lost 3 bases. Germline CDR1 reads ENHRY; CDR2 reads SYGVKD. This CDR3 has 16 residues. The CDR3 region is CAIRDGTGSPNQPQHF. The CDR3 nucleotides are TGTGCCATCAGGGACGGGACAGGGTCCCCCAATCAGCCCCAGCATTTT.

This clonotype has ten or more counts. The rearrangement joins TRBV29-1 to TRBJ1-2; TRBD1 agrees at 8 bases. The CDR3 has 17 residues. With V trimmed by 4 bases and J by 6 bases, 19 bases remained unmatched. In germline, CDR1 is SQVTM, CDR2 ANQGSEA. CDR3 in amino acids: CSVGSPGQALLRNGYTF. The CDR3 DNA sequence: TGCAGCGTTGGGTCCCCGGGACAGGCTTTGCTGCGTAATGGCTACACCTTC.

This clonotype was observed at least ten times. The chain recombines TRBV25-1 with TRBJ1-2; 7 bases fit TRBD1. Germline CDR1 reads MGHDK; CDR2 reads SYGVNS. J gave up 3 bases and V 2 bases, and 3 bases lay outside the gene matches. The CDR3 covers 14 residues. CDR3 coding DNA: TGTGCCAGCAGTGAAAGGGGGCTCTACTATGGCTACACCTTC. It codes for CASSERGLYYGYTF.

A few counts support this clonotype. V usage is TRBV12-3 or TRBV12-4 and J usage is TRBJ1-1; 8 bases line up with TRBD1. With V trimmed by 5 bases and J by 3 bases, 11 bases remained unmatched. This CDR3 comprises 16 residues. CDR3 amino acids: CASSPRTGSYYTEAFF. The CDR3 bases are TGTGCCAGCAGTCCAAGGACAGGGAGCTATTACACTGAAGCTTTCTTT.

Concerning this clonotype: A read error may produce the germline difference seen at one junction end. This sequence joins TRBV10-3 and TRBJ1-5; no firm D call. Per germline, CDR1 ENHRY and CDR2 SYGVKD. This CDR3 region has 15 residues. The CDR3: CASSYRRAGNQPQHF. The CDR3 DNA sequence: TGTGCCAGCAGTTACCGGAGGGCTGGGAATCAGCCCCAGCATTTT.

This clonotype appeared once. The CDR3 carries no conserved terminal phenylalanine or tryptophan, so it likely arises from a read error. The CDR3: CASSQEGAGANVLTS. The CDR3, as DNA: TGTGCCAGCAGCCAAGAGGGTGCTGGGGCCAACGTCCTGACTTCC. V usage is TRBV14 and J usage is TRBJ2-6; D not resolved. The CDR3 length is 15 residues. Trimming pared 0 bases from V and 2 bases from J, leaving 5 bases between. Germline V gene sequence: CDR1 SGHDN, CDR2 FVKESK.

Many counts were recorded for this clonotype. The chain joins TRBV15 to TRBJ2-7; D might be TRBD2 (7 bases). V dropped 3 bases and J dropped 3 bases, with 12 bases sitting between them. Germline V gene lookup returns CDR1 LNHNV and CDR2 YYDKDF (reference sequence). CDR3 length: 14 residues. The CDR3 nucleotides read TGTGCCACCAGCAGGGCGGGGGCCTTCTACGAGCAGTACTTC. This translates into CATSRAGAFYEQYF.

The table lists this clonotype with many counts. V gene TRBV7-2 combines with J gene TRBJ1-5, with TRBD1 identical over 8 bases. J gave up 3 bases and V 5 bases, and 3 bases lay outside the gene matches. Per germline, CDR1 SGHTA and CDR2 FQGNSA. The CDR3 is 14 amino acids. The CDR3 DNA sequence: TGTGCCAGCAGCGCGGGACAGGCCAATCAGCCCCAGCATTTT. It translates to CASSAGQANQPQHF.

This clonotype was observed at least ten times. V is TRBV5-6 and J is TRBJ1-1, with D maybe TRBD1 (6 bases). V was clipped by 5 bases and J by 4 bases, with 15 bases between them. This CDR3 region has 14 residues. Germline CDR1 reads SGHDT; CDR2 reads YYEEEE. CDR3 bases: TGTGCCAGCAGTCTGCAGGGGAGGGGCACTGAAGCTTTCTTT. It translates to CASSLQGRGTEAFF.

As for this clonotype: Mismatch with germline at one junction end may stem from a read error. The chain joins TRBV6-1 to TRBJ1-5; tentative D call: TRBD1 (6 bases). Germline-derived CDR1 and CDR2 are MNHNS and SASEGT. This CDR3 has 15 amino acids. CDR3 DNA: TGTGCCGGCAGCGTACAGGGAAGGTTTAATCAGCCCCAGCATTTT. Amino acid sequence: CAGSVQGRFNQPQHF.

This rearrangement joins TRBV29-1 to TRBJ2-7, with 9 bases lining up with TRBD1. V lost 2 bases, J lost 4 bases, and 6 bases stayed unmatched. CDR1 and CDR2 (germline): SQVTM, ANQGSEA. The CDR3 is made up of 14 amino acids. The CDR3 coding sequence is TGCAGCGTTGAATCACAGGGGGCAGCGTACGAGCAGTACTTC. This codes for CSVESQGAAYEQYF.

This clonotype was counted ten times or more. J is TRBJ1-1 and V is TRBV5-1; D call uncertain. CDR3 length: 14 residues. V was trimmed by 4 bases and J by 11 bases, leaving 21 bases between them. Germline V gene lookup returns CDR1 SGHRS and CDR2 YFSETQ. CDR3 loop: CASSTGRSMGLAFF. In DNA, the CDR3 is TGCGCCAGCAGCACCGGACGATCGATGGGCCTCGCTTTCTTT.

The chain has TRBV29-1 and TRBJ1-6; D remains unclear. The CDR3 is made up of 12 amino acids. Trimming cost V 8 bases and J 5 bases, with 10 bases left between them. CDR1 and CDR2 (germline): SQVTM, ANQGSEA. CDR3 region: CSPQTNNSPLHF. The CDR3 region has the DNA TGCAGCCCCCAAACAAATAATTCACCCCTCCACTTT.

This clonotype has only a few counts. The V gene is TRBV19, the J gene TRBJ2-7; possibly TRBD2 for D (5 bases). The CDR3 totals 16 residues. Looked up from germline, CDR1 is LNHDA and CDR2 is SQIVND (reference sequence). V lost 3 bases and J 1 base, leaving 16 bases between the germline ends. CDR3 in DNA: TGTGCCAGTAGTATGCGGAACGTGGAGGTATCCTACGAGCAGTACTTC. Translation gives CASSMRNVEVSYEQYF. Looking up the rest from reference TRBV19 and TRBJ2-7 gives the full variable domain: DGGITQSPKYLFRKEGQNVTLSCEQNLNHDAMYWYRQDPGQGLRLIYYSQIVNDFQKGDIAEGYSVSREKKESFPLTVTSAQKNPTAFYLCASSMRNVEVSYEQYFGPGTRLTVT.

In regard to this clonotype: Germline and junction disagree at one end, which may indicate a read error. The CDR3 spells CAISERASGEGNEQFF. The DNA of the CDR3 is TGTGCCATCAGTGAGCGGGCTAGCGGGGAGGGGAATGAGCAGTTCTTC. The chain joins TRBV24-1 to TRBJ2-1, with TRBD2 matching over 9 bases. Germline CDR1 reads KGHDR; CDR2 reads SFDVKD. The CDR3 runs to 16 residues.